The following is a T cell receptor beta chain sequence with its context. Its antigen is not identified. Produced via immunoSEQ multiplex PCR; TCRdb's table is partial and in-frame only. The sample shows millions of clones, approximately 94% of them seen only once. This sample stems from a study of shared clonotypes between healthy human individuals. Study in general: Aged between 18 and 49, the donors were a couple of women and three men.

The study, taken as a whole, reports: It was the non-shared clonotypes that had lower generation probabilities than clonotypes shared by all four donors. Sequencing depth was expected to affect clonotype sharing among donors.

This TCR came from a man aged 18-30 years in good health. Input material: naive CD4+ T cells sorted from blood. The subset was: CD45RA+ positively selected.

The CDR3 spells CASTTLGLGTGELFF. The CDR3 DNA is TGTGCCAGTACCACGTTGGGGCTGGGAACCGGGGAGCTGTTTTTT. This chain uses TRBV19 with TRBJ2-2; a possible D gene is TRBD1 (5 bases). The V end lost 7 bases, the J end lost 5 bases, and 17 bases lay between the germline ends. Germline CDR1 LNHDA, CDR2 SQIVND (reference sequence). The CDR3 sequence is 15 residues long.